One and the same sample provided the 14 T cell receptor beta chains below, sequenced in a study of CD8+ T cells in alopecia areata. Reverse transcription of extracted RNA yielded cDNA, which provided the sequencing template. Some clones are missing from TCRdb's copy, which holds only in-frame ones; the method was immunoSEQ multiplex PCR. The sample yields more than 85,000 clones, approximately 66% seen once. Treatment meaning: oral pan-JAK inhibitor, 5-10 mg twice daily. This material consisted of CD8+ T cells sorted from blood, taken at week 4, from a patient treated with tofacitinib. The origin of the receptors is a human donor with alopecia areata.

The genes are TRBV11-2 and TRBJ1-6; TRBD1 agrees at 7 bases. In germline, CDR1 is SGHAT, CDR2 FQNNGV. This CDR3 has 13 residues. With 1 base clipped from V and 12 bases from J, the junction kept 3 bases outside the gene matches. CDR3 in DNA: TGTGCCAGCAGCTTAGGGACAGGACAACCCCTCCACTTT. It is translated as CASSLGTGQPLHF.

J is TRBJ2-5 and V is TRBV29-1; maybe TRBD1 (5 bases). Germline assignment: CDR1 SQVTM and CDR2 ANQGSEA. CDR3 size: 14 residues. The ends were cut back, 0 bases at V and 5 bases at J, with 13 bases in the middle. CDR3 sequence reads: CSVEDGQGYETQYF. DNA for the CDR3: TGCAGCGTTGAAGATGGTCAGGGTTATGAGACCCAGTACTTC.

J is TRBJ1-1 and V is TRBV25-1; 7 bases align to TRBD1. V dropped 0 bases and J dropped 10; count of bases not matched to a gene: 8. From germline, CDR1 is MGHDK and CDR2 SYGVNS. The CDR3 is 14 amino acids. The CDR3 DNA reads as TGTGCCAGCAGTGAATATCCCCCTCGACAGGGAGCTTTCTTT. Its translation is CASSEYPPRQGAFF.

This clone was seen more than once but under ten times. CDR3 in DNA: TGCGCCAGCAGCCAACTGGACAGGGATTACGAGCAGTACTTC. Its protein product is CASSQLDRDYEQYF. The chain employs TRBV4-1 and TRBJ2-7; 8 nucleotides agree with TRBD1. CDR3 length: 14 amino acids. With V trimmed by 2 bases and J by 4 bases, 4 bases remained unmatched. Germline V gene lookup returns CDR1 MGHRA and CDR2 YSYEKL.

Within the sample, this clone is medium-sized. The CDR3 sequence is CASSLSPGANVLTF. DNA for the CDR3: TGTGCCAGCAGTTTATCTCCAGGGGCCAACGTCCTGACTTTC. This rearrangement joins TRBV27 to TRBJ2-6; no reliable D call. Germline V lookup: CDR1 MNHEY, CDR2 SMNVEV (reference sequence). V was shortened by 0 bases and J by 4 bases, with 4 bases between the two germline ends. This CDR3 is 14 amino acids long. Full variable domain (rest looked up from reference TRBV27 and TRBJ2-6): EAQVTQNPRYLITVTGKKLTVTCSQNMNHEYMSWYRQDPGLGLRQIYYSMNVEVTDKGDVPEGYKVSRKEKRNFPLILESPSPNQTSLYFCASSLSPGANVLTFGAGSRLTVL.

The chain joins TRBV29-1 to TRBJ2-1, with D unclear. Trimming shortened V by 6 bases and J by 7 bases, and 7 bases separated the two germline ends. The germline CDR1 and CDR2 sequences are SQVTM and ANQGSEA. This CDR3 is 10 amino acids long. The CDR3 region has the DNA TGCAGCGTCAAGGGTAATGAGCAGTTCTTC. Amino acids: CSVKGNEQFF.

The chain employs TRBV27 and TRBJ2-3; D uncertain. The CDR3 has 14 amino acids. Germline lookup yields CDR1 MNHEY and CDR2 SMNVEV (reference sequence). Trimming removed 6 bases from V and 4 bases from J, with 14 bases in between. CDR3 protein: CASRGWAFADTQYF. CDR3 coding DNA: TGTGCCAGCAGAGGGTGGGCCTTCGCAGATACGCAGTATTTT.

In DNA form, the CDR3 reads TGTGCCAGCATGACGGGGAACGGTGGCTACACCTTC. It yields the protein CASMTGNGGYTF. The chain carries TRBV27 and TRBJ1-2; D remains unclear. The length of the CDR3 is 12 residues. Germline V CDR1 and CDR2: MNHEY, SMNVEV (reference sequence). V was shortened by 7 bases and J by 7 bases, with 13 bases between the two germline ends.

This clone was detected only a few times. The V gene is TRBV7-3, the J gene TRBJ2-1; 7 positions agree with TRBD1. V gave up 5 bases and J gave up 6 bases; unmatched junction bases: 4. Per the germline V gene, CDR1 is SGHTA and CDR2 is FQGTGA. The CDR3 runs to 13 residues. CDR3 in amino acids: CASSPPGGNEQFF. The CDR3 DNA sequence: TGTGCCAGCAGCCCACCAGGGGGCAATGAGCAGTTCTTC.

This CDR3 is CASSTHTSGSYNEQFF. The DNA for the CDR3 is TGTGCCAGCAGCACCCACACTAGCGGGAGCTACAATGAGCAGTTCTTC. The chain joins TRBV4-2 to TRBJ2-1; 11 nucleotides agree with TRBD2. The CDR3 is 16 amino acids. Germline V gives CDR1 LGHNA, CDR2 YNFKEQ. After removal of 5 bases from V and 3 bases from J, the junction contained 6 bases not matched to a gene.

V is TRBV9 and J is TRBJ2-1; possibly TRBD2 for D (5 bases). Trimming took off 3 bases at V and 0 bases at J, with 10 bases between the two ends. CDR3 size: 15 residues. CDR1 is SGDLS, CDR2 YYNGEE, per germline. CDR3 in amino acids: CASSGMGSSYNEQFF. CDR3 DNA: TGTGCCAGCAGCGGGATGGGGAGCTCCTACAATGAGCAGTTCTTC.

The chain couples TRBV15 to TRBJ2-2, with 11 bases identical to TRBD2. CDR3 length: 15 amino acids. CDR1 and CDR2 (germline): LNHNV, YYDKDF (reference sequence). The junction had 3 bases not matched to a gene; V was cut back by 2 bases and J by 7 bases. For the CDR3, the DNA is TGTGCCACCAGCAGAATCGGGACTAGCGGCGGGGAGCTGTTTTTT. This gives the protein CATSRIGTSGGELFF.

This clone has more than one count but fewer than ten. The J gene is TRBJ1-2, the V gene TRBV29-1; no definite D call. This CDR3 has 14 amino acids. CDR1 is SQVTM and CDR2 is ANQGSEA in the germline V gene. The V end was cut by 1 base, the J end by 8 bases, with 17 bases between. CDR3 sequence reads: CSVEGHQEVEGYTF. The CDR3 bases are TGCAGCGTTGAAGGCCACCAGGAGGTTGAGGGCTACACCTTC. The full variable domain, with the rest looked up from reference TRBV29-1 and TRBJ1-2, is SAVISQKPSRDICQRGTSLTIQCQVDSQVTMMFWYRQQPGQSLTLIATANQGSEATYESGFVIDKFPISRPNLTFSTLTVSNMSPEDSSIYLCSVEGHQEVEGYTFGSGTRLTVV.

The V call is TRBV19, the J call TRBJ1-1; D remains unclear. The CDR3 has 14 residues. CDR1 and CDR2 (germline): LNHDA, SQIVND (reference sequence). V lost 2 bases and J lost 1, with 8 bases in between. CDR3 sequence: CASSIRDGNTEAFF. Here the CDR3 DNA reads TGTGCCAGTAGTATAAGAGACGGGAACACTGAAGCTTTCTTT.